Listed below are T cell receptor beta chains from one sample, sequenced in a study of T cells after yellow fever vaccination. One entry per CDR3 protein results from TCRdb running MiXCR on the 5' RACE reads. There are around 70,000 distinct CDR3 sequences in the sample; around 6.9% occur only once, and roughly 33% lies in the top ten. The sample consisted of CD8+ T cells sorted from PBMCs, taken roughly 5 days after the first yellow fever vaccination. Every receptor here comes from a man in his late teens or twenties who received the YFV17D yellow fever vaccine. Each CDR3 is given with its conserved first and last residue. D genes are given only for firm matches. Size tells how often a clone was seen (once, few, many) or the class of an expanded clone, and some rows leave it out.

v_call	clone_size	d_call	j_call	cdr3_aa	cdr3_nt
TRBV6-2/TRBV6-3	few	-	TRBJ2-1	CATQYNEQFF	TGTGCCACCCAATACAATGAGCAGTTCTTC
TRBV19	many	TRBD2	TRBJ2-1	CASSLGLAGVNEQFF	TGTGCCAGTAGTTTGGGACTAGCGGGGGTTAATGAGCAGTTCTTC
TRBV29-1	many	-	TRBJ1-2	CSVESDNYGYTF	TGCAGCGTTGAGTCAGACAACTATGGCTACACCTTC
TRBV2	many	-	TRBJ2-1	CASRGTGIHYNEQFF	TGTGCCAGCAGGGGCACCGGGATTCACTACAATGAGCAGTTCTTC
TRBV19	-	-	TRBJ1-2	CASTWDKTNYGYTF	TGTGCCAGTACCTGGGACAAGACTAACTATGGCTACACCTTC
TRBV12-5	few	-	TRBJ1-1	CASGFGTFEAFF	TGTGCTAGTGGTTTCGGGACATTTGAAGCTTTCTTT
TRBV7-9	few	TRBD2	TRBJ2-3	CASTESGVSTDTQYF	TGTGCCAGCACCGAGAGCGGGGTTAGCACAGATACGCAGTATTTT
TRBV4-2	many	-	TRBJ1-1	CASSQGTVPGAFF	TGTGCCAGCAGCCAAGGGACGGTCCCTGGGGCTTTCTTT
TRBV11-2	few	TRBD1	TRBJ1-4	CASSLGQGTNEKLFF	TGTGCCAGCAGCTTAGGACAGGGCACTAATGAAAAACTGTTTTTT
TRBV27	-	TRBD2	TRBJ2-1	CASSPIPGLAEQFF	TGTGCCAGCAGTCCGATTCCGGGACTAGCGGAGCAGTTCTTC
TRBV4-3	few	-	TRBJ1-2	CASSQGTGENYGYTF	TGCGCCAGCAGCCAAGGTACAGGAGAGAACTATGGCTACACCTTC
TRBV20-1	few	TRBD1	TRBJ1-4	CSARPGQPNEKLFF	TGCAGTGCCCGACCGGGACAGCCTAATGAAAAACTGTTTTTT
TRBV12-3/TRBV12-4	once	-	TRBJ2-1	CASSFQSPYNEQFF	TGTGCCAGCAGTTTTCAGTCACCGTACAATGAGCAGTTCTTC
TRBV13	few	-	TRBJ2-1	CASSLGLDDNEQFF	TGTGCCAGCAGCTTAGGGCTGGACGACAATGAGCAGTTCTTC
TRBV6-4	many	-	TRBJ2-1	CASSDRGGGEQFF	TGTGCCAGCAGTGACAGGGGCGGAGGCGAGCAGTTCTTC
TRBV11-2	few	TRBD1	TRBJ1-6	CASSLKEGALKDNSPLHF	TGTGCCAGCAGCTTAAAGGAGGGGGCCCTTAAAGATAATTCACCCCTCCACTTT
TRBV7-9	few	-	TRBJ2-3	CATQAGPTDTQYF	TGTGCCACCCAGGCAGGGCCCACAGATACGCAGTATTTT
TRBV4-1	many	TRBD1	TRBJ1-6	CASSLRTGRVNSPLHF	TGCGCCAGCAGCCTGAGGACAGGACGGGTGAATTCACCCCTCCACTTT
TRBV4-3	-	TRBD1	TRBJ1-6	CASSGWGTGQKVNSPLHF	TGCGCCAGCAGCGGATGGGGGACAGGCCAGAAAGTGAATTCACCCCTCCACTTT
TRBV29-1	-	TRBD2	TRBJ2-1	CSVPGTSGAYNEQFF	TGCAGCGTTCCTGGGACTAGCGGGGCCTACAATGAGCAGTTCTTC
TRBV7-2	many	-	TRBJ2-5	CASSLARGRKETQYF	TGTGCCAGCAGCTTAGCGCGGGGAAGGAAGGAGACCCAGTACTTC
TRBV6-5	-	TRBD2	TRBJ2-3	CASSYAGGPTDTQYF	TGTGCCAGCAGTTACGCGGGGGGGCCAACAGATACGCAGTATTTT
TRBV5-1	many	-	TRBJ2-3	CASSWGGVGTDTQYF	TGCGCCAGCAGCTGGGGCGGGGTGGGTACAGATACGCAGTATTTT
TRBV11-2	many	TRBD2	TRBJ2-1	CASSLWGGSGVSYNEQFF	TGTGCCAGCAGCTTATGGGGTGGTAGCGGGGTATCCTACAATGAGCAGTTCTTC
TRBV7-9	many	TRBD2	TRBJ2-1	CASSLSTSGLYNEQFF	TGTGCCAGCAGCTTATCCACTAGCGGATTATACAATGAGCAGTTCTTC
TRBV27	-	TRBD1	TRBJ1-2	CASSLDRGWSGYTF	TGTGCCAGCAGTTTAGACAGGGGGTGGTCTGGCTACACCTTC
TRBV9	few	-	TRBJ1-3	CASSVGDSGNTIYF	TGTGCCAGCAGCGTAGGGGACTCTGGAAACACCATATATTTT
TRBV4-1	few	-	TRBJ2-4	CASSQESYQRNIQYF	TGCGCCAGCAGCCAAGAGTCATACCAGAGAAACATTCAGTACTTC
TRBV7-2	-	-	TRBJ2-3	CASSLAGVGSSTDTQYF	TGTGCCAGCAGCTTGGCGGGCGTGGGGAGTAGCACAGATACGCAGTATTTT
TRBV5-4	few	-	TRBJ2-7	CASSLMASSSYEQYF	TGTGCCAGCAGCTTAATGGCCAGCAGCTCCTACGAGCAGTACTTC
TRBV7-6	-	TRBD1	TRBJ2-7	CASSLGVGQTIYEQYF	TGTGCCAGCAGCTTAGGGGTGGGACAGACCATCTACGAGCAGTACTTC
TRBV18	many	TRBD1	TRBJ2-5	CASSPGQDLETQYF	TGTGCCAGCTCACCGGGACAGGATTTGGAGACCCAGTACTTC
TRBV9	many	TRBD1	TRBJ1-3	CASSLQGAGGNTIYF	TGTGCCAGCAGCTTACAGGGGGCAGGTGGAAACACCATATATTTT
TRBV25-1	many	-	TRBJ2-7	CASSGWGRSSYEQYF	TGTGCCAGCAGCGGTTGGGGCCGAAGCTCCTACGAGCAGTACTTC
TRBV19	-	-	TRBJ1-5	CASSIGDRYSNQPQHF	TGTGCCAGTAGTATAGGTGACAGATATAGCAATCAGCCCCAGCATTTT
TRBV12-3/TRBV12-4	many	TRBD2	TRBJ2-3	CASSYPSGADTQYF	TGTGCCAGCAGTTACCCTAGCGGGGCAGATACGCAGTATTTT
TRBV20-1	-	-	TRBJ1-2	CSAMSYGRIVQGYTF	TGCAGTGCTATGAGTTACGGAAGAATTGTCCAGGGCTACACCTTC
TRBV7-2	few	-	TRBJ1-2	CASSRSRRPDGYTF	TGTGCCAGCAGTCGTTCCAGGAGGCCAGATGGCTACACCTTC
TRBV5-1	-	-	TRBJ1-6	CASSRYPGEDGSPLHF	TGCGCCAGCAGCCGATACCCGGGGGAGGACGGTTCACCCCTCCACTTT
TRBV13	-	-	TRBJ2-1	CASSFPGGANNEQFF	TGTGCCAGCAGCTTCCCCGGCGGGGCGAACAATGAGCAGTTCTTC
TRBV19	few	-	TRBJ2-5	CASSSIGPFQETQYF	TGTGCCAGTAGCAGCATCGGGCCGTTCCAAGAGACCCAGTACTTC
TRBV5-1	many	TRBD2	TRBJ2-3	CASSLAGGPSDTQYF	TGCGCCAGCAGCTTAGCGGGGGGGCCGAGTGATACGCAGTATTTT
TRBV23-1	many	-	TRBJ2-3	CASSQDYGPQYF	TGCGCCAGCAGTCAAGACTACGGTCCGCAGTATTTT
TRBV28	-	-	TRBJ2-1	CASKNIVRGTFSNEQFF	TGTGCCAGCAAAAACATCGTAAGGGGGACGTTTAGCAATGAGCAGTTCTTC
TRBV7-6	few	-	TRBJ2-7	CASSPGRGGRLYGSSYEQYF	TGTGCCAGCAGCCCGGGCCGCGGCGGGCGGTTATATGGTTCGAGCTACGAGCAGTACTTC
TRBV4-2	many	TRBD2	TRBJ2-1	CASSPLNLAGEHNEQFF	TGTGCCAGCAGCCCCTTAAACCTAGCGGGGGAACACAATGAGCAGTTCTTC
TRBV24-1	medium-sized	-	TRBJ2-5	CATSDFRTVETQYF	TGTGCCACCAGTGATTTCCGGACCGTGGAGACCCAGTACTTC
TRBV12-3/TRBV12-4	-	TRBD1	TRBJ1-2	CAIQGAHGYTF	TGTGCCATCCAGGGGGCCCATGGCTACACCTTC
TRBV20-1	many	-	TRBJ2-7	CSASHNRDYEQYF	TGCAGTGCTTCCCATAACAGGGACTACGAGCAGTACTTC
TRBV6-5	few	-	TRBJ1-1	CASSHSRGLSTEAFF	TGTGCCAGCAGTCACTCCCGAGGTCTGAGTACTGAAGCTTTCTTT
TRBV5-1	few	TRBD1	TRBJ1-2	CASSPIGQAYGYTF	TGCGCCAGCAGCCCTATCGGACAGGCCTATGGCTACACCTTC
TRBV11-2	-	-	TRBJ1-2	CASSSYSGYTF	TGTGCCAGCAGCTCGTACTCTGGCTACACCTTC
TRBV6-5	many	-	TRBJ2-2	CASSYRGSRFGELFF	TGTGCCAGCAGTTACCGGGGTAGTAGGTTCGGGGAGCTGTTTTTT